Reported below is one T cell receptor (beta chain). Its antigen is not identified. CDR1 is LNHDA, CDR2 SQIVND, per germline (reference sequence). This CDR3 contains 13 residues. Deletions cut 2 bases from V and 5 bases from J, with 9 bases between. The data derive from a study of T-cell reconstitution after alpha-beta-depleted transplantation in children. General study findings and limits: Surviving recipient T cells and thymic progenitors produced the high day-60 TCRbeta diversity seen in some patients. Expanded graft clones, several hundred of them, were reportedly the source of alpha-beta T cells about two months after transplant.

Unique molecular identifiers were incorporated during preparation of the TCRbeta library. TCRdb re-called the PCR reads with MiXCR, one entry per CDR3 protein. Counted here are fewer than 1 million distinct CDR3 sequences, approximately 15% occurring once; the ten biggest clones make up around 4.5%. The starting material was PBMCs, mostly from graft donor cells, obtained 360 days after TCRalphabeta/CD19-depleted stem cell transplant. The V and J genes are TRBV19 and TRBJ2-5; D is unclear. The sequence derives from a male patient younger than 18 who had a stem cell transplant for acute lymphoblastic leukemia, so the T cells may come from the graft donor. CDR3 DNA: TGTGCCAGTAGTATATGGATTCAGGAGACCCAGTACTTC. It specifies CASSIWIQETQYF.